Detailed here is one T cell receptor beta chain. Original processing methods: Estimation of nucleated cell counts was performed using reference gene primer amplification. Assay: immunoSEQ multiplex PCR; the TCRdb copy retains only in-frame clones and omits some. V, J and clone size derive from that table, while D and trimming were established from the DNA sequence. Counted here are over 25,000 clones, approximately 84% occurring once; the ten biggest clones make up 9% to 10%. The record originates from a study of blood T cell repertoires in COVID-19. Study as a whole: COVID-19 samples, acute and convalescent, were from the United States, Italy and Spain. PBMCs, B-cell-depleted T cells, or T cells provided the cDNA or gDNA that made up the material.

Germline V CDR1 and CDR2: SQVTM, ANQGSEA. CDR3 length equals 14 residues. Trimming removed 2 bases from V and 8 bases from J, with 15 bases in between. The sample taken for sequencing was peripheral blood. The genes are TRBV29-1 and TRBJ2-2; D might be TRBD2 (7 bases). The TCR comes from an older man with active COVID-19. Here the CDR3 DNA reads TGCAGCGTTGAATTGGGGGGGCGTCGAGGGGAGCTGTTTTTT. This translates into CSVELGGRRGELFF.